The clone carrying this TCR beta chain showed up many times. The CDR3 contains 13 residues. Per germline, CDR1 MDHEN and CDR2 SYDVKM. V was clipped by 6 bases and J by 4 bases, with 10 bases between them. Patients counted as stable if ophthalmopathy did not develop within 18 months. Researchers amplified the TCR beta CDR3 regions from RNA transcripts. The TCR CDR3 first-round RT-PCR relied on the HTBI primer set. TCRdb fed the multiplex PCR reads into MiXCR, producing one record per CDR3 protein. There are fewer than 400,000 distinct CDR3 sequences in the sample; just under 25% occur only once, and 70% to 75% lies in the top ten. The data originate from a study of T cells in Graves' hyperthyroidism and ophthalmopathy.

The source is a man in his fifties with Graves' hyperthyroidism. The gene calls are TRBV28 and TRBJ2-1, with D tentatively TRBD1 (5 bases). The sample was blood. The CDR3 DNA sequence: TGTGCCAGCAGACAGGACACATACAATGAGCAGTTCTTC. As protein: CASRQDTYNEQFF.